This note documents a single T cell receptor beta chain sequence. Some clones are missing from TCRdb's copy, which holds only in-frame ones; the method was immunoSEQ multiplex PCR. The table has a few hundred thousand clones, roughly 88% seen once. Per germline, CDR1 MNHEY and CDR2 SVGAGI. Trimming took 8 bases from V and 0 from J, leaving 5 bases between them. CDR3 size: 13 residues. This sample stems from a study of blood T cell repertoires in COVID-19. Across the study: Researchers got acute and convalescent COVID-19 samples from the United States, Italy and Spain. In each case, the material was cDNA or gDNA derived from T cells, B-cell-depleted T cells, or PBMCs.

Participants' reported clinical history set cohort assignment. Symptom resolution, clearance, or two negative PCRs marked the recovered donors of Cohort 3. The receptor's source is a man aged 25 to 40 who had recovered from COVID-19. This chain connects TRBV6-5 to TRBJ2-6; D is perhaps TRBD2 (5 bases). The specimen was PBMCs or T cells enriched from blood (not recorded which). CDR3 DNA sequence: TGTGCCAGCGGAGGCTCTGGGGCCAACGTCCTGACTTTC. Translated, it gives CASGGSGANVLTF.